The 24 T cell receptor beta chains presented below share a single source sample, sequenced in a study of cytomegalovirus exposure and HLA in healthy donors. The PCR used 60 Vbeta and 13 Jbeta primers. Method: immunoSEQ multiplex PCR; TCRdb's copy keeps in-frame clones and lacks some. This table has some 210,000 clones, 77% appearing once. The sequencing sample was made of PBMCs. Every receptor here comes from a woman aged 25 to 45 in good health and CMV-seropositive.

This chain connects TRBV27 to TRBJ2-5; no clear D. This CDR3 is 14 amino acids long. Looked up from germline, CDR1 is MNHEY and CDR2 is SMNVEV (reference sequence). Trimming pared 5 bases from V and 5 bases from J, leaving 15 bases between. The CDR3 DNA reads as TGTGCCAGCAGTCTAGATACAAGTGTGGAGACCCAGTACTTC. This gives the protein CASSLDTSVETQYF.

CDR3 in amino acids: CAWSLQLTSYNSPLHF. In DNA form, the CDR3 reads TGTGCCTGGAGCCTCCAGTTAACCTCCTATAATTCACCCCTCCACTTT. The chain recombines TRBV30 with TRBJ1-6, with D unresolved. The V end lost 3 bases, the J end lost 0 bases, and 12 bases lay between the germline ends. Germline V CDR1 and CDR2: GTSNPN, SVGIG (reference sequence). CDR3 length equals 16 residues.

The chain carries TRBV14 and TRBJ1-6; D is unresolved. The germline V gene encodes CDR1 SGHDN and CDR2 FVKESK. V lost 0 bases and J 9 bases, leaving 6 bases between the germline ends. The CDR3 consists of 13 residues. The CDR3 loop is CASSQDLLSPLHF. For the CDR3, the DNA is TGTGCCAGCAGCCAAGATCTACTTTCACCCCTCCACTTT.

The chain joins TRBV2 to TRBJ2-1; no clear D. The CDR3 is 13 amino acids. Germline CDR1 is SNHLY and CDR2 is FYNNEI. V was trimmed by 4 bases and J by 6 bases, leaving 10 bases between them. The CDR3: CASSGSRGNEQFF. For the CDR3, the DNA is TGTGCCAGCAGTGGAAGTCGAGGCAATGAGCAGTTCTTC.

The J gene is TRBJ1-5, the V gene TRBV27; 9 bases map to TRBD1. The V and J ends lost 5 bases and 6 bases, in that order; junction bases with no gene match: 14. CDR3 length equals 17 residues. Per the germline V gene, CDR1 is MNHEY and CDR2 is SMNVEV (reference sequence). CDR3 bases: TGTGCCAGCAGTCCATCCGGGACAGGGATGAGAGGTCAGCCCCAGCATTTT. It yields the protein CASSPSGTGMRGQPQHF.

The rearrangement links TRBV11-3 to TRBJ1-1; no reliable D call. This CDR3 spans 10 amino acids. V was trimmed by 10 bases and J by 7 bases, leaving 10 bases between them. Germline V gene lookup returns CDR1 SGHNT and CDR2 YENEEA. CDR3 protein: CATREDEAFF. CDR3 nucleotides: TGTGCCACCCGAGAGGATGAAGCTTTCTTT. Variable domain in full (rest from reference TRBV11-3 and TRBJ1-1): EAGVVQSPRYKIIEKKQPVAFWCNPISGHNTLYWYLQNLGQGPELLIRYENEEAVDDSQLPKDRFSAERLKGVDSTLKIQPAELGDSAVYLCATREDEAFFGQGTRLTVV.

At least ten counts were recorded for this clone. This rearrangement joins TRBV4-3 to TRBJ2-6, with D uncertain. Germline V lookup: CDR1 LGHNA, CDR2 YSLEER. The CDR3 consists of 16 residues. The V end lost 0 bases, the J end lost 2 bases, and 8 bases lay between the germline ends. CDR3 protein: CASSQEGSAGANVLTF. The DNA for the CDR3 is TGCGCCAGCAGCCAAGAGGGCTCAGCTGGGGCCAACGTCCTGACTTTC.

This chain joins TRBV5-1 and TRBJ1-5, with TRBD1 matching over 8 bases. The V gene end was trimmed by 3 bases and the J gene end by 1 base; junction bases not matched to a gene: 21. There are 21 residues in the CDR3. The germline CDR1 and CDR2 sequences are SGHRS and YFSETQ. The chain's CDR3 is CASSCKIQGQGYRWSNQPQHF. CDR3 sequence (DNA): TGCGCCAGCAGCTGCAAAATTCAAGGACAGGGTTACCGTTGGAGCAATCAGCCCCAGCATTTT. The variable domain in full, with the rest retrieved from reference TRBV5-1 and TRBJ1-5, is KAGVTQTPRYLIKTRGQQVTLSCSPISGHRSVSWYQQTPGQGLQFLFEYFSETQRNKGNFPGRFSGRQFSNSRSEMNVSTLELGDSALYLCASSCKIQGQGYRWSNQPQHFGDGTRLSIL.

The V call is TRBV5-8, the J call TRBJ2-2, with 10 bases aligning to TRBD1. The CDR3 length is 15 residues. Germline V gene sequence: CDR1 SGHTS, CDR2 YDEGEE. V gave up 4 bases and J gave up 3 bases; unmatched junction bases: 3. Here the CDR3 reads CASSLGTGDTGELFF. The CDR3 coding sequence is TGTGCCAGCAGCCTCGGGACAGGGGACACCGGGGAGCTGTTTTTT.

This chain joins TRBV7-2 and TRBJ2-7; the D gene is possibly TRBD1 (5 bases). This CDR3 has 15 residues. The ends were cut back, 1 base at V and 4 bases at J, with 14 bases in the middle. The V gene's germline CDR1 is SGHTA and CDR2 FQGNSA. The CDR3 loop reads CASSLEPGREYEQYF. The CDR3 DNA reads as TGTGCCAGCAGCTTAGAGCCCGGCAGGGAATACGAGCAGTACTTC. Complete variable domain (other parts from reference TRBV7-2 and TRBJ2-7): GAGVSQSPSNKVTEKGKDVELRCDPISGHTALYWYRQSLGQGLEFLIYFQGNSAPDKSGLPSDRFSAERTGGSVSTLTIQRTQQEDSAVYLCASSLEPGREYEQYFGPGTRLTVT.

The chain uses TRBV23-1 and TRBJ1-2, with 7 bases matching TRBD1. TRBV23-1 is given ORF status, its function remaining uncertain. The junction had 11 bases not matched to a gene; V was cut back by 2 bases and J by 8 bases. The CDR3 loop spans 15 amino acids. The CDR3 region is CASSQPQGVVEGYTF. DNA of the CDR3: TGCGCCAGCAGTCAACCCCAGGGGGTCGTAGAAGGCTACACCTTC.

This chain connects TRBV5-1 to TRBJ2-3; a weak D match, TRBD1 (6 bases). Germline-derived CDR1 and CDR2 are SGHRS and YFSETQ. This CDR3 spans 13 amino acids. Trimming took off 1 base at V and 5 bases at J, with 8 bases between the two ends. The chain's CDR3 is CASSLTGLDTQYF. The CDR3 coding sequence is TGCGCCAGCAGCTTGACAGGGTTAGATACGCAGTATTTT. The full variable domain, with the rest looked up from reference TRBV5-1 and TRBJ2-3, is KAGVTQTPRYLIKTRGQQVTLSCSPISGHRSVSWYQQTPGQGLQFLFEYFSETQRNKGNFPGRFSGRQFSNSRSEMNVSTLELGDSALYLCASSLTGLDTQYFGPGTRLTVL.

V and J are TRBV5-1 and TRBJ2-7, with TRBD2 matching over 12 bases. V was clipped by 4 bases and J by 7 bases; unmatched bases: 12. This CDR3 is 16 amino acids long. Germline V gene sequence: CDR1 SGHRS, CDR2 YFSETQ. The CDR3 spells CASSPLTSGGQEEQYF. The DNA of the CDR3 is TGCGCCAGCAGCCCCCTGACTAGCGGGGGACAAGAAGAGCAGTACTTC.

This clone was picked up one time. The rearrangement uses TRBV5-5 and TRBJ1-5; 7 positions agree with TRBD1. Germline CDR1 reads SGHKS; CDR2 reads YYEKEE (reference sequence). CDR3 size: 18 residues. With V trimmed by 7 bases and J by 1 base, 17 bases remained unmatched. This chain's CDR3 is CASSTGAASIRSNQPQHF. The CDR3, as DNA: TGTGCCAGCTCAACAGGGGCTGCATCCATTAGAAGCAATCAGCCCCAGCATTTT.

This clone showed up just once. The chain combines TRBV30 with TRBJ1-5; D is uncertain. The CDR3 sequence is 13 residues long. V was pared by 3 bases and J by 11 bases, with 17 bases between. Per the germline V gene, CDR1 is GTSNPN and CDR2 is SVGIG (reference sequence). In nucleotides, the CDR3 is TGTGCCTGGAGCGGAGGGTCTTCAGTGACCCAGCATTTT. Translating gives CAWSGGSSVTQHF.

This chain joins TRBV5-1 and TRBJ2-1; D not certain. CDR3 length equals 15 residues. Germline values: CDR1 SGHRS, CDR2 YFSETQ. The V end was cut by 0 bases, the J end by 0 bases, with 7 bases between. Written as DNA, the CDR3 is TGCGCCAGCAGCTTGGTACTTCGCTCCTACAATGAGCAGTTCTTC. This codes for CASSLVLRSYNEQFF. Complete variable domain (other parts from reference TRBV5-1 and TRBJ2-1): KAGVTQTPRYLIKTRGQQVTLSCSPISGHRSVSWYQQTPGQGLQFLFEYFSETQRNKGNFPGRFSGRQFSNSRSEMNVSTLELGDSALYLCASSLVLRSYNEQFFGPGTRLTVL.

This chain links TRBV7-3 with TRBJ1-2; D is possibly TRBD1 (6 bases). Trimming removed 5 bases from V and 4 bases from J, with 14 bases in between. The V gene's germline CDR1 is SGHTA and CDR2 FQGTGA. The CDR3 is 14 residues long. The CDR3 DNA reads as TGTGCCAGCAGCCCAGGGGTGGGGGCCTATGGCTACACCTTC. Encoded protein: CASSPGVGAYGYTF. The full variable domain, in which reference TRBV7-3 and TRBJ1-2 provide the parts outside the CDR3, is GAGVSQTPSNKVTEKGKYVELRCDPISGHTALYWYRQSLGQGPEFLIYFQGTGAADDSGLPNDRFFAVRPEGSVSTLKIQRTERGDSAVYLCASSPGVGAYGYTFGSGTRLTVV.

The chain joins TRBV11-2 to TRBJ1-1; D ambiguous. V was shortened by 1 base and J by 1 base, with 10 bases between the two germline ends. The CDR3 is made up of 15 amino acids. Germline V gives CDR1 SGHAT, CDR2 FQNNGV. This CDR3 is CASSLAFRPNTEAFF. The CDR3 coding sequence is TGTGCCAGCAGCTTAGCGTTCAGGCCGAACACTGAAGCTTTCTTT.

V is TRBV27 and J is TRBJ2-2, with TRBD1 matching over 8 bases. Germline CDR1 reads MNHEY; CDR2 reads SMNVEV (reference sequence). The CDR3 extends over 15 amino acids. V was clipped by 4 bases and J by 0 bases; unmatched bases: 1. The DNA of the CDR3 is TGTGCCAGCAGTTCGACAGGGGCGAACACCGGGGAGCTGTTTTTT. Translation: CASSSTGANTGELFF.

V gene TRBV2 combines with J gene TRBJ1-1; no firm D call. Between the trimmed V and J ends, which lost 6 bases and 6 bases, there was a span of 14 bases. CDR1 is SNHLY, CDR2 FYNNEI, per germline. The CDR3 spans 13 residues. The CDR3 is CASRQEKRAEAFF. DNA for the CDR3: TGTGCCAGCAGGCAAGAAAAGAGGGCTGAAGCTTTCTTT. Full variable domain (missing parts from reference TRBV2 and TRBJ1-1): EPEVTQTPSHQVTQMGQEVILRCVPISNHLYFYWYRQILGQKVEFLVSFYNNEISEKSEIFDDQFSVERPDGSNFTLKIRSTKLEDSAMYFCASRQEKRAEAFFGQGTRLTVV.

The V gene is TRBV28, the J gene TRBJ2-5; 12 positions agree with TRBD2. Per the germline V gene, CDR1 is MDHEN and CDR2 is SYDVKM. The CDR3 has 15 amino acids. V shed 4 bases, J shed 4 bases, and the junction held 4 bases outside the gene matches. CDR3 DNA sequence: TGTGCCAGCAGTTCACCGGGACTAGCGGGAGAGACCCAGTACTTC. Residues: CASSSPGLAGETQYF.

V is TRBV5-6 and J is TRBJ1-2, with TRBD1 matching over 7 bases. The CDR3 loop spans 13 amino acids. Germline CDR1 is SGHDT and CDR2 is YYEEEE. The J segment lost 5 bases and the V segment lost 4 bases, leaving 5 bases of the junction unmatched. CDR3 amino acids: CASSPDRVYGYTF. In DNA, the CDR3 is TGTGCCAGCAGCCCCGACAGGGTTTATGGCTACACCTTC.

This clone was seen just once. The J gene is TRBJ2-3, the V gene TRBV4-2; D might be TRBD2 (5 bases). The V gene lost 8 bases and the J gene lost 0 bases, with 15 bases spanning the gap. This CDR3 comprises 15 residues. From germline, CDR1 is LGHNA and CDR2 YNFKEQ. DNA for the CDR3: TGTGCCAGCGCAGCGGCGCTTACTAGCACAGATACGCAGTATTTT. It encodes CASAAALTSTDTQYF.

The table lists this clone with a count of one. This chain uses TRBV10-3 with TRBJ2-5; D is unclear. V shed 0 bases and J shed 5 bases, with 4 bases lying between them. This CDR3 is built from 12 residues. Germline V gene data show CDR1 as ENHRY and CDR2 as SYGVKD. Written as DNA, the CDR3 is TGTGCCATCAGTGAGTCATCTGAGACCCAGTACTTC. It yields the protein CAISESSETQYF.